This TCR beta chain was obtained from a study of CD8+ T cells in alopecia areata. V shed 0 bases and J shed 1 base, with 10 bases lying between them. CDR1 SGHNT and CDR2 YYREEE come from the germline V gene (reference sequence). The CDR3 runs 15 residues. As to this clone: Its specificity is not known.

Study-wide points: Clonality exceeded that of normal scalp in lesional scalp, most notably in alopecia totalis/universalis.

The treatment denotes: oral pan-JAK inhibitor, 5-10 mg twice daily. In alopecia areata patients, both lesional scalp punch biopsies and peripheral blood were collected. Sequencing templates came from extracted RNA that was reverse transcribed into cDNA. Sequenced by immunoSEQ multiplex PCR; TCRdb stores in-frame clones only, minus some. The data hold 150,000 to 250,000 clones, with 50% to 60% observed a single time. The sequence was collected from a human donor with alopecia areata. The specimen comprised CD4+ T cells sorted from blood, sampled at week 4, from a patient treated with tofacitinib. V gene TRBV5-4 combines with J gene TRBJ2-5; either TRBD1 or TRBD2 may supply D (5 bases each). The CDR3 DNA sequence: TGTGCCAGCAGCTTGGTCCCGGGACCCCAAGAGACCCAGTACTTC. Protein: CASSLVPGPQETQYF.